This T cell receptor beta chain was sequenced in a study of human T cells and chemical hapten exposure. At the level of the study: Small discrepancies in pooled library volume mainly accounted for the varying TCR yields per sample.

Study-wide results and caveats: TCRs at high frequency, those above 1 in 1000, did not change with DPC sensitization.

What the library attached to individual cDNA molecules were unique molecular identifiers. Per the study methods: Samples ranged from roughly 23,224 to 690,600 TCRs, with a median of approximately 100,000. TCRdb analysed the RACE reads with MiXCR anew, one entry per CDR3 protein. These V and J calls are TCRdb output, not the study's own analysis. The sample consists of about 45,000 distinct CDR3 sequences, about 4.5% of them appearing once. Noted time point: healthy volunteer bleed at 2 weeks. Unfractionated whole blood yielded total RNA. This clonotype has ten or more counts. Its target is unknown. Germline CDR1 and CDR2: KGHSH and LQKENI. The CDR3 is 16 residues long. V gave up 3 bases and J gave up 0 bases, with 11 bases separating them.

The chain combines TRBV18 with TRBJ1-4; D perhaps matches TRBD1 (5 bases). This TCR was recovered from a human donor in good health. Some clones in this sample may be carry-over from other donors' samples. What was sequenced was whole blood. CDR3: CASSPDSVTTNEKLFF. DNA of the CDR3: TGTGCCAGCTCACCTGACAGCGTAACAACTAATGAAAAACTGTTTTTT.